Below, 18 T cell receptor beta chains from the same sample are listed, as sequenced in a study of blood T cells in healthy people across ages. Alongside a J-beta primer mix, a sample-barcoded 5' primer served in a second PCR lasting roughly 7 to 12 cycles. TCRdb reprocessed the 5' RACE reads with MiXCR, giving one entry per CDR3 protein. Of fewer than 950,000 distinct CDR3 sequences in the sample, under 40% were seen once. Sequenced sample: blood. Receptors originate from a man aged 18 to 29 in good health.

The J gene is TRBJ1-5, the V gene TRBV20-1; D gene ambiguous. In germline, CDR1 is DFQATT, CDR2 SNEGSKA (reference sequence). Trimming took off 0 bases at V and 1 base at J, with 10 bases between the two ends. CDR3 length: 15 amino acids. The CDR3 nucleotides read TGCAGTGCTAGAGATCAGGTTTGGAGCAATCAGCCCCAGCATTTT. It encodes CSARDQVWSNQPQHF.

This clonotype was counted only a few times. In nucleotides, the CDR3 is TGTGCCAGCAGTTCCCAGGGGGGCACCCACTATGGCTACACCTTC. This gives the protein CASSSQGGTHYGYTF. The chain recombines TRBV6-5 with TRBJ1-2; 7 nucleotides agree with TRBD1. The CDR3 loop spans 15 amino acids. CDR1 is MNHEY, CDR2 SVGAGI, per germline. With V trimmed by 4 bases and J by 3 bases, 8 bases remained unmatched.

This clonotype was found a few times. The chain employs TRBV20-1 and TRBJ2-5; D unclear. CDR1 and CDR2 from the germline V gene are DFQATT and SNEGSKA (reference sequence). V gave up 5 bases and J gave up 3 bases, with 4 bases separating them. This CDR3 contains 10 residues. CDR3 sequence: CSAGKETQYF. Here the CDR3 DNA reads TGCAGTGCTGGAAAAGAGACCCAGTACTTC.

This clonotype was seen only a few times. The chain links TRBV7-9 to TRBJ1-2, with 7 bases that match TRBD1. V lost 2 bases, J lost 3 bases, and 12 bases stayed unmatched. Looked up from germline, CDR1 is SEHNR and CDR2 is FQNEAQ (reference sequence). The CDR3 contains 17 residues. CDR3 protein: CASSLSVRDSYDYGYTF. DNA of the CDR3: TGTGCCAGCAGCTTATCTGTCCGGGACAGCTACGACTATGGCTACACCTTC.

This clonotype was detected a few times. The chain joins TRBV15 to TRBJ2-1, with D perhaps matching TRBD2 (7 bases). Germline V gene sequence: CDR1 LNHNV, CDR2 YYDKDF (reference sequence). The CDR3 contains 14 residues. Trimming cost V 8 bases and J 8 bases, with 19 bases left between them. The CDR3 coding sequence is TGTGCCACCTCACCTAGGGGGGGGAAGGATGAGCAGTTCTTC. It encodes CATSPRGGKDEQFF.

The CDR3 DNA follows: TGTGCCAGCGTCCAGGGGGGGGGCTCTTTCGGTGAGCAGTTCTTC. Residues: CASVQGGGSFGEQFF. The chain joins TRBV7-2 to TRBJ2-1; either TRBD1 or TRBD2 may supply D (7 bases each). CDR1 and CDR2 from the germline V gene are SGHTA and FQGNSA. The CDR3 loop spans 15 amino acids. The V end was cut by 8 bases, the J end by 9 bases, with 23 bases between.

A note on this clonotype: A read error may be the cause here, since a much bigger clone is one base away. The chain couples TRBV20-1 to TRBJ1-4, with 8 bases that match TRBD1. The CDR3 has 13 amino acids. V lost 4 bases, J lost 7 bases, and 5 bases stayed unmatched. The germline gives CDR1 DFQATT, CDR2 SNEGSKA (reference sequence). The CDR3 is CSAIGQGREKLFF. Written as DNA, the CDR3 is TGCAGTGCTATCGGACAGGGCCGTGAAAAACTGTTTTTT.

This chain joins TRBV6-2 or TRBV6-3 and TRBJ1-5; maybe TRBD1 (6 bases). CDR1 MNHEY and CDR2 SVGEGT come from the germline V gene. The CDR3 spans 16 residues. The ends were cut back, 6 bases at V and 0 bases at J, with 15 bases in the middle. CDR3 nucleotides: TGTGCCAGCAGGGACAGCGAAATTTATAGCAATCAGCCCCAGCATTTT. Translating gives CASRDSEIYSNQPQHF.

Many counts were recorded for this clonotype. The J gene is TRBJ1-1, the V gene TRBV6-6; D is unresolved. There are 12 residues in the CDR3. The ends were cut back, 0 bases at V and 1 base at J, with 0 bases in the middle. CDR1 and CDR2 from the germline V gene are MNHNY and SVGAGI (reference sequence). As DNA, the CDR3 is TGTGCCAGCAGTTACTCGAACACTGAAGCTTTCTTT. The encoded protein is CASSYSNTEAFF.

This clonotype was seen many times. The J gene is TRBJ2-7, the V gene TRBV2, with 7 bases aligning to TRBD2. V shed 3 bases and J 7 bases; nucleotides not matched to a gene: 6. Germline V CDR1 and CDR2: SNHLY, FYNNEI. This CDR3 comprises 13 residues. Here the CDR3 reads CASSEARGSEQYF. CDR3 bases: TGTGCCAGCAGTGAGGCGCGGGGGAGTGAGCAGTACTTC. Drawing the rest from reference TRBV2 and TRBJ2-7, the complete variable domain is EPEVTQTPSHQVTQMGQEVILRCVPISNHLYFYWYRQILGQKVEFLVSFYNNEISEKSEIFDDQFSVERPDGSNFTLKIRSTKLEDSAMYFCASSEARGSEQYFGPGTRLTVT.

This clonotype was picked up a small number of times. The chain couples TRBV5-6 to TRBJ2-7; D may be TRBD1 (6 bases). V gave up 1 base and J gave up 0 bases, with 20 bases separating them. The CDR3 has 18 amino acids. The germline V gene encodes CDR1 SGHDT and CDR2 YYEEEE. In DNA, the CDR3 is TGTGCCAGCAGCTTGAAAAACTATAGACAGGATTTCTCCTACGAGCAGTACTTC. Translated, it gives CASSLKNYRQDFSYEQYF.

In this sample, this clonotype turned up a few times. This chain links TRBV4-1 with TRBJ2-7; 7 bases line up with TRBD2. The J segment lost 3 bases and the V segment lost 2 bases, leaving 10 bases of the junction unmatched. The CDR3 loop spans 16 amino acids. Germline values: CDR1 MGHRA, CDR2 YSYEKL. CDR3 coding DNA: TGCGCCAGCAGCCAACAGGCGGGGGACGCGAGCTACGAGCAGTACTTC. It yields the protein CASSQQAGDASYEQYF.

This clonotype was recorded many times. The CDR3 DNA sequence: TGTGCCAGCAGTTCCCCGGACAGGGCATCTACCTACGAGCAGTACTTC. It encodes CASSSPDRASTYEQYF. The V call is TRBV6-2 or TRBV6-3, the J call TRBJ2-7, with TRBD1 matching 8 bases. This CDR3 region has 16 residues. Trimming cost V 4 bases and J 2 bases; bases outside gene matches: 10. The germline gives CDR1 MNHEY, CDR2 SVGEGT.

This clonotype was observed at least ten times. The chain has TRBV12-5 and TRBJ2-7, with D tentatively TRBD1 (7 bases). The CDR3 is 13 amino acids. Per the germline V gene, CDR1 is LGHNT and CDR2 is FRNRAP. Deletions cut 5 bases from V and 2 bases from J, with 10 bases between. The CDR3 DNA reads as TGTGCTAGTGGTGCGGGGACAGCCTACGAGCAGTACTTC. This translates into CASGAGTAYEQYF.

This clonotype has more than one count but fewer than ten. The rearrangement joins TRBV20-1 to TRBJ1-1; D possibly corresponds to TRBD1 (5 bases). V lost 5 bases to trimming and J lost 3 bases, with 10 bases between them. This CDR3 region has 12 residues. Looked up from germline, CDR1 is DFQATT and CDR2 is SNEGSKA (reference sequence). This CDR3 is CSAGGGDTEAFF. CDR3 nucleotides: TGCAGTGCTGGGGGGGGGGACACTGAAGCTTTCTTT.

This chain's CDR3 is CASRSLSTTNEKLFF. The CDR3 DNA is TGTGCCAGCAGGTCCCTCAGCACAACTAATGAAAAACTGTTTTTT. The chain combines TRBV7-8 with TRBJ1-4; no definite D call. The V and J ends lost 6 bases and 0 bases respectively, with 11 bases between them. The CDR3 runs to 15 residues. Germline V gives CDR1 SGHVS, CDR2 FQNEAQ.

The chain has TRBV2 and TRBJ2-7; unclear D gene. The germline V gene has CDR1 SNHLY and CDR2 FYNNEI. The CDR3 totals 12 residues. V was pared by 3 bases and J by 7 bases, with 10 bases between. The CDR3 nucleotides are TGTGCCAGCAGTGAGGTGGGGTGGGAGCAGTACTTC. It encodes CASSEVGWEQYF.

The V and J genes are TRBV19 and TRBJ2-7; D possibly uses TRBD1 or TRBD2 (5 bases each). The CDR3 is 14 residues long. V lost 4 bases, J lost 10 bases, and 20 bases lay in between. The germline V gene has CDR1 LNHDA and CDR2 SQIVND (reference sequence). The CDR3 region has the DNA TGTGCCAGTAGTACCATAGGCCCCGGGGCAGAACAGTACTTC. This translates into CASSTIGPGAEQYF.